This TCR beta chain was found in a study of T cell responses to AZD1222 COVID-19 vaccine. Per germline, CDR1 DFQATT and CDR2 SNEGSKA (reference sequence). The CDR3 extends over 13 amino acids. Trimming pared 3 bases from V and 0 bases from J, leaving 8 bases between. The data were produced by immunoSEQ multiplex PCR, yet TCRdb's version contains in-frame clones alone and is incomplete. Of 94,000 or so clones listed, approximately 87% are singletons. This clonotype originated in an adult in good health. The source material was peripheral blood, sampled on day 0 of AZD1222 vaccination. The chain couples TRBV20-1 to TRBJ1-1; perhaps TRBD1 as D (6 bases). Here the CDR3 DNA reads TGCAGTGCTAGTGGACAGCTGAACACTGAAGCTTTCTTT. Translation: CSASGQLNTEAFF.